The rows below give T cell receptor beta chains drawn from one sample of a study of blood T cell repertoires in COVID-19. Measured with immunoSEQ multiplex PCR; TCRdb has only the in-frame clones, and not every one. The sample has 200,000 to 300,000 clones, 75% to 85% seen once. Sequenced sample: peripheral blood. These receptors were obtained from a woman older than 75 with COVID-19, enrolled during active disease. Each CDR3 is given without its conserved first and last residue. Fields, in order: D gene, V gene, clone size, CDR3 protein. The D gene is left open where the match is weak. Size is stated for part of the rows, as once, few or many counts, or as a class when the clone is expanded.

D: TRBD1
V: TRBV6-2/TRBV6-3
size: NA
CDR3: ASSTPTGKANVLT

D: NA
V: TRBV19
size: NA
CDR3: ASSKRVSYEQY

D: NA
V: TRBV6-5
size: NA
CDR3: ASSRDTHQETQY

D: NA
V: TRBV18
size: few
CDR3: ASSLHGGEAGNTIY

D: TRBD2
V: TRBV6-5
size: NA
CDR3: ASRPGTSGRNEQF

D: TRBD2
V: TRBV3-1/TRBV3-2
size: NA
CDR3: ASTLTGGGRLTQY

D: TRBD1
V: TRBV5-1
size: NA
CDR3: ASSFLRDSPGETQY

D: NA
V: TRBV7-2
size: once
CDR3: ASSLSRDWPYNEQF

D: TRBD2
V: TRBV28
size: NA
CDR3: ASQLGLLAGAQETQY

D: NA
V: TRBV28
size: NA
CDR3: ATPQPGTNYGYT

D: NA
V: TRBV28
size: NA
CDR3: ASSLGQYGYT

D: TRBD1
V: TRBV30
size: NA
CDR3: AWSTGGEGGYT

D: TRBD2
V: TRBV5-4
size: NA
CDR3: ASSSGGSSYEQY

D: TRBD1
V: TRBV6-6
size: NA
CDR3: ASSRPGTGTGELF

D: NA
V: TRBV29-1
size: NA
CDR3: SGSYSGNTIY

D: TRBD1
V: TRBV7-3
size: NA
CDR3: ASSLQQGARTGELF

D: NA
V: TRBV5-6
size: NA
CDR3: ASSSLTGKGNQPQH

D: NA
V: TRBV20-1
size: NA
CDR3: SADSSEKLF

D: TRBD2
V: TRBV3-1/TRBV3-2
size: NA
CDR3: ASSQKVAGREQF

D: TRBD2
V: TRBV11-2
size: NA
CDR3: ASSLVGGTSTDTQY

D: NA
V: TRBV14
size: NA
CDR3: ASSLTGTEAF

D: TRBD1
V: TRBV18
size: NA
CDR3: ASSPSNAGTENEKLF

D: TRBD1
V: TRBV2
size: NA
CDR3: ASRPGQGSYEQY

D: TRBD1
V: TRBV18
size: NA
CDR3: ASSVDRGKNEKLF

D: TRBD2
V: TRBV6-5
size: NA
CDR3: ASSYDGGRQQY

D: TRBD2
V: TRBV24-1
size: NA
CDR3: ATSDSGGSYEQY

D: NA
V: TRBV6-5
size: NA
CDR3: ATTGRGNTEAF

D: NA
V: TRBV7-6
size: few
CDR3: ASSLAHPGANEQF

D: TRBD1
V: TRBV7-2
size: NA
CDR3: ASSLVGTGEGRPQH

D: TRBD1
V: TRBV14
size: NA
CDR3: ASAGQGGLNTEAF

D: TRBD2
V: TRBV5-1
size: NA
CDR3: ASSLALAGGQETQY

D: NA
V: TRBV7-3
size: few
CDR3: ASSLSPGLRGDEQF

D: NA
V: TRBV15
size: NA
CDR3: ATSRAGETQY

D: TRBD1
V: TRBV5-1
size: NA
CDR3: ASSSSGTGLSSYNEQF

D: TRBD1
V: TRBV4-2
size: NA
CDR3: ASSPRTGWPEKLF

D: TRBD1
V: TRBV10-1
size: NA
CDR3: ASSESDRFRAKNIQY